Shown below are 27 T cell receptor beta chains from a single sample sequenced in a study of cytomegalovirus exposure and HLA in healthy donors. The PCR made use of 60 Vbeta and 13 Jbeta primers. Method: immunoSEQ multiplex PCR; TCRdb's copy keeps in-frame clones and lacks some. The table lists over 90,000 clones, approximately 75% of them singletons. Specimen: PBMCs. These receptors were taken from a female donor in good health and CMV-seropositive.

The chain links TRBV30 to TRBJ1-1; D unresolved. The CDR3 is 14 residues long. Trimming took off 4 bases at V and 1 base at J, with 13 bases between the two ends. Germline V gene lookup returns CDR1 GTSNPN and CDR2 SVGIG (reference sequence). The CDR3 spells CAWKIGDRNTEAFF. CDR3 coding DNA: TGTGCCTGGAAGATCGGGGATCGGAACACTGAAGCTTTCTTT.

The V call is TRBV5-1, the J call TRBJ1-2, with TRBD1 matching over 10 bases. The V and J ends lost 4 bases and 3 bases, in that order; junction bases with no gene match: 3. CDR3 length: 14 amino acids. In germline, CDR1 is SGHRS, CDR2 YFSETQ. Here the CDR3 reads CASSTGTGDYGYTF. The DNA for the CDR3 is TGCGCCAGCAGCACGGGGACAGGGGACTATGGCTACACCTTC. The full variable domain, its missing parts supplied by reference TRBV5-1 and TRBJ1-2, is KAGVTQTPRYLIKTRGQQVTLSCSPISGHRSVSWYQQTPGQGLQFLFEYFSETQRNKGNFPGRFSGRQFSNSRSEMNVSTLELGDSALYLCASSTGTGDYGYTFGSGTRLTVV.

The CDR3 nucleotides are TGTGCCAGCAGTTATTCTTCCGCCTACGAGCAGTACTTC. Amino acid sequence: CASSYSSAYEQYF. V and J are TRBV27 and TRBJ2-7; D gene unclear. V gave up 4 bases and J gave up 2 bases, with 9 bases separating them. CDR1 and CDR2 (germline): MNHEY, SMNVEV (reference sequence). The CDR3 sequence is 13 residues long.

The chain joins TRBV6-1 to TRBJ2-2, with D possibly TRBD1 on 5 matching bases. Trimming removed 0 bases at V and 5 bases at J, with 16 bases between. CDR1 and CDR2 from the germline V gene are MNHNS and SASEGT. CDR3 length: 17 amino acids. The DNA of the CDR3 is TGTGCCAGCAGTGAAGCATGGGGCACCCTCGGGACCGGGGAGCTGTTTTTT. The encoded protein is CASSEAWGTLGTGELFF.

The chain employs TRBV20-1 and TRBJ2-2, with TRBD2 as a possible D gene (6 bases). Germline lookup yields CDR1 DFQATT and CDR2 SNEGSKA (reference sequence). This CDR3 has 10 amino acids. The CDR3 spells CRGGTGELFF. CDR3 nucleotides: TGCAGGGGGGGCACCGGGGAGCTGTTTTTT.

The chain joins TRBV28 to TRBJ1-3; the D gene is possibly TRBD1 (6 bases). CDR1 and CDR2 (germline): MDHEN, SYDVKM. V shed 8 bases and J shed 0 bases, with 14 bases lying between them. This CDR3 has 15 residues. CDR3 DNA: TGTGCCAGCCGAACAGGGCAGAGCTCTGGAAACACCATATATTTT. Translating gives CASRTGQSSGNTIYF.

This chain connects TRBV7-2 to TRBJ2-7; 7 nucleotides line up with TRBD2. This CDR3 contains 14 residues. V lost 3 bases and J lost 4; bases outside the gene matches: 6. Germline assignment: CDR1 SGHTA and CDR2 FQGNSA. CDR3 protein: CASSLVGGGYEQYF. Here the CDR3 DNA reads TGTGCCAGCAGCTTGGTTGGGGGGGGGTACGAGCAGTACTTC.

The CDR3 region is CASSPLAASSYEQYF. DNA for the CDR3: TGTGCCAGCAGTCCCCTAGCGGCCTCGTCCTACGAGCAGTACTTC. The rearrangement uses TRBV6-1 and TRBJ2-7, with 7 bases matching TRBD2. The CDR3 has 15 amino acids. Germline values: CDR1 MNHNS, CDR2 SASEGT. V dropped 5 bases and J dropped 1; count of bases not matched to a gene: 8.

This clone was recorded a few times. This chain joins TRBV28 and TRBJ2-7, with a tentative D call TRBD2 (5 bases). The CDR3 totals 12 residues. From germline, CDR1 is MDHEN and CDR2 SYDVKM. V lost 7 bases and J lost 4, with 11 bases in between. The CDR3 sequence is CASMGSSYEQYF. CDR3 coding DNA: TGTGCCAGCATGGGGAGTTCGTACGAGCAGTACTTC.

The sample holds a few counts of this clone. The J gene is TRBJ2-6, the V gene TRBV28; the D gene is possibly TRBD1 (5 bases). V dropped 5 bases and J dropped 5 bases, with 16 bases sitting between them. This CDR3 comprises 16 residues. The germline CDR1 and CDR2 sequences are MDHEN and SYDVKM. CDR3 sequence reads: CASSPPGQPRANVLTF. The DNA for the CDR3 is TGTGCCAGCAGTCCACCAGGACAACCCCGGGCCAACGTCCTGACTTTC. Supplemented by reference TRBV28 and TRBJ2-6, the full variable domain reads DVKVTQSSRYLVKRTGEKVFLECVQDMDHENMFWYRQDPGLGLRLIYFSYDVKMKEKGDIPEGYSVSREKKERFSLILESASTNQTSMYLCASSPPGQPRANVLTFGAGSRLTVL.

The chain combines TRBV5-8 with TRBJ1-2, with no clear D. The ends were cut back, 1 base at V and 4 bases at J, with 8 bases in the middle. Germline V lookup: CDR1 SGHTS, CDR2 YDEGEE. The CDR3 is made up of 13 amino acids. The CDR3 loop is CASSLNKRYGYTF. DNA of the CDR3: TGTGCCAGCAGCTTGAACAAGCGCTATGGCTACACCTTC.

There are a few counts of this clone. The gene calls are TRBV4-3 and TRBJ1-2; D unresolved. With 1 base removed from V and 4 bases from J, the gap between germline ends came to 7 bases. The CDR3 spans 13 residues. CDR1 and CDR2 (germline): LGHNA, YSLEER. CDR3 DNA: TGCGCCAGCAGCCAAGGGGCAGGCTATGGCTACACCTTC. Translating gives CASSQGAGYGYTF.

This clone came up once. The CDR3 spells CASSHPSGRASEQFF. In DNA, the CDR3 is TGCGCCAGCAGCCACCCTAGCGGGAGGGCAAGCGAGCAGTTCTTC. This chain joins TRBV5-1 and TRBJ2-1, with 12 bases fitting TRBD2. Germline V CDR1 and CDR2: SGHRS, YFSETQ. There are 15 residues in the CDR3. V trimming: 4 bases; J trimming: 10 bases; junction bases outside the gene matches: 9.

The rearrangement joins TRBV4-2 to TRBJ2-7; D possibly corresponds to TRBD1 (5 bases). The CDR3 length is 15 residues. Trimming cost V 0 bases and J 4 bases, with 13 bases left between them. Germline CDR1 LGHNA, CDR2 YNFKEQ. Here the CDR3 DNA reads TGTGCCAGCAGCCAAGAATTTCAGGGTGGGTACGAGCAGTACTTC. Protein product: CASSQEFQGGYEQYF.

The V gene is TRBV9, the J gene TRBJ1-1; 8 bases match TRBD1. V gave up 2 bases and J gave up 6 bases; unmatched junction bases: 3. This CDR3 contains 13 residues. Germline CDR1 reads SGDLS; CDR2 reads YYNGEE. CDR3 nucleotides: TGTGCCAGCAGCGTTCAGGGGGCGGCTGAAGCTTTCTTT. It encodes CASSVQGAAEAFF.

This clone has more than one count but fewer than ten. The chain is built from TRBV29-1 and TRBJ1-1; 7 bases map to TRBD1. Trimming at V came to 3 bases and at J to 3 bases, leaving 4 bases not matched to a gene. The CDR3 spans 13 residues. The germline CDR1 and CDR2 sequences are SQVTM and ANQGSEA. The CDR3 sequence is CSVESQGHTEAFF. DNA for the CDR3: TGCAGCGTTGAGTCACAGGGGCACACTGAAGCTTTCTTT.

The chain joins TRBV6-5 to TRBJ1-2, with 7 bases identical to TRBD1. The CDR3 covers 12 residues. Germline CDR1 is MNHEY and CDR2 is SVGAGI. V shed 6 bases and J 6 bases; nucleotides not matched to a gene: 4. The CDR3, as DNA: TGTGCCAGCAGCTCGGGACAGCATGGCTACACCTTC. Protein product: CASSSGQHGYTF.

The V and J genes are TRBV19 and TRBJ1-4, with TRBD1 matching 8 bases. V gave up 1 base and J gave up 8 bases; unmatched junction bases: 0. The germline V gene has CDR1 LNHDA and CDR2 SQIVND (reference sequence). The CDR3 extends over 13 amino acids. This chain's CDR3 is CASSIGQGEKLFF. DNA for the CDR3: TGTGCCAGTAGTATAGGACAGGGGGAAAAACTGTTTTTT.

The V call is TRBV6-1, the J call TRBJ1-4; tentative D call: TRBD1 (5 bases). CDR1 MNHNS and CDR2 SASEGT come from the germline V gene. Trimming took 6 bases from V and 3 from J, leaving 11 bases between them. CDR3 size: 14 residues. The CDR3 DNA sequence: TGTGCCAGCAGGTGGGCGGGGGCTAATGAAAAACTGTTTTTT. It codes for CASRWAGANEKLFF.

This chain links TRBV4-1 with TRBJ2-7, with D unclear. CDR3 length equals 13 residues. The V and J ends lost 0 bases and 4 bases respectively, with 7 bases between them. The germline V gene encodes CDR1 MGHRA and CDR2 YSYEKL. CDR3 nucleotides: TGCGCCAGCAGCCAAGATCGACATTACGAGCAGTACTTC. Translated: CASSQDRHYEQYF.

The CDR3 is CASSYEGAHTEAFF. CDR3 DNA sequence: TGTGCCAGCAGTTATGAGGGGGCGCACACTGAAGCTTTCTTT. This chain links TRBV6-5 with TRBJ1-1; 7 bases match TRBD1. CDR3 length: 14 amino acids. Germline V lookup: CDR1 MNHEY, CDR2 SVGAGI. V shed 3 bases, J shed 3 bases, and the junction held 4 bases outside the gene matches.

The rearrangement links TRBV19 to TRBJ1-2; 8 positions match TRBD1. Germline trimming cut 5 bases from V and 4 bases from J; bases unmatched to any gene: 6. The germline V gene has CDR1 LNHDA and CDR2 SQIVND (reference sequence). The CDR3 totals 14 residues. The CDR3 loop reads CASSSGQGSYGYTF. The CDR3 region has the DNA TGTGCCAGTAGTTCCGGACAGGGTTCCTATGGCTACACCTTC.

The chain combines TRBV7-2 with TRBJ2-3; 9 bases line up with TRBD2. CDR3 length equals 16 residues. After removal of 3 bases from V and 1 base from J, the junction contained 5 bases not matched to a gene. Germline V CDR1 and CDR2: SGHTA, FQGNSA. In DNA form, the CDR3 reads TGTGCCAGCAGCTTGTTGGCGGGGGGGGGCACAGATACGCAGTATTTT. Its protein is CASSLLAGGGTDTQYF.

This clone was seen a few times. V gene TRBV11-2 combines with J gene TRBJ1-6, with 7 bases aligning to TRBD1. The CDR3 consists of 15 residues. The V gene end was trimmed by 2 bases and the J gene end by 8 bases; junction bases not matched to a gene: 6. Germline V gene data show CDR1 as SGHAT and CDR2 as FQNNGV. CDR3 bases: TGTGCCAGCAGCTTAAGAGGGGGCATGGATTCACCCCTCCACTTT. This sequence encodes CASSLRGGMDSPLHF.

The chain employs TRBV12-5 and TRBJ2-5; D is unclear. This CDR3 comprises 12 residues. V shed 7 bases and J shed 2 bases, with 8 bases lying between them. Germline values: CDR1 LGHNT, CDR2 FRNRAP. In DNA, the CDR3 is TGTGCTAGTGCTCGAGCTCAAGAGACCCAGTACTTC. Protein: CASARAQETQYF.

Only one count was recorded for this clone. The genes are TRBV7-2 and TRBJ2-7; TRBD2 matches 8 bases. After removal of 3 bases from V and 4 bases from J, the junction contained 8 bases not matched to a gene. Germline V gene data show CDR1 as SGHTA and CDR2 as FQGNSA. The CDR3 consists of 15 residues. CDR3 sequence (DNA): TGTGCCAGCAGCTTCGCCGGGAGGGCCATTTACGAGCAGTACTTC. Its translation is CASSFAGRAIYEQYF. Combining the CDR3 with reference TRBV7-2 and TRBJ2-7 gives the whole variable domain GAGVSQSPSNKVTEKGKDVELRCDPISGHTALYWYRQSLGQGLEFLIYFQGNSAPDKSGLPSDRFSAERTGGSVSTLTIQRTQQEDSAVYLCASSFAGRAIYEQYFGPGTRLTVT.

The V call is TRBV5-6, the J call TRBJ1-2, with D possibly matching TRBD1 (5 bases). V was trimmed by 10 bases and J by 4 bases, leaving 26 bases between them. The CDR3 contains 16 residues. Per the germline V gene, CDR1 is SGHDT and CDR2 is YYEEEE. CDR3: CACTARGVSRGYGYTF. The CDR3 nucleotides are TGTGCCTGCACTGCACGGGGGGTTTCACGGGGCTATGGCTACACCTTC.